This record covers a single T cell receptor (beta chain). The antigen remains undetermined. RNA transcripts were the template for amplifying TCR beta CDR3 regions. Researchers ran a first-round RT-PCR on the TCR CDR3 using the HTBI primer set. TCRdb passed the multiplex PCR reads through MiXCR, listing each CDR3 protein once. Here the sample spans about 840,000 distinct CDR3 sequences, about two fifths being singletons. J gave up 6 bases and V 10 bases, and 14 bases lay outside the gene matches. Germline lookup yields CDR1 ENHRY and CDR2 SYGVKD. The CDR3 extends over 14 amino acids. This sample was taken from a study of T cells in Graves' hyperthyroidism and ophthalmopathy. For the study at large: Peripheral blood was collected at initial diagnosis, before any treatment. Study-level points and caveats: Most expanded thyroid clonotypes above 0.001 recurred in blood.

These patients, aged 18 to 65, had recently diagnosed hyperthyroidism lasting under 2 months. The authors obtained PBMCs from more than 9.5 ml of fresh peripheral blood. The clonotype comes from a man aged 18 to 30 with Graves' hyperthyroidism. Sequencing input: blood. The chain carries TRBV10-3 and TRBJ1-2; 7 bases are shared with TRBD1. CDR3 bases: TGTGCCAGCTCGACAGGGTCAACGATCCATGGCTACACCTTC. The encoded protein is CASSTGSTIHGYTF.